The text below deals with one T cell receptor (beta chain). Which antigen it targets is not known. Qualities for individual bases were not recorded, and no much larger clone is one base off. Participants in the prospective study were enrolled through a virtual design, were aged 18 to 89 years, and lived in approximately 25 United States geographic areas. In the prospective study, cohorts were assigned on the basis of participant-reported clinical history obtained from a screening survey and a study questionnaire. In the prospective study, whole blood, serum and a nasopharyngeal or oropharyngeal swab were collected from each participant by mobile phlebotomists. Participants in the prospective study had the option to provide additional blood draws and questionnaires over a 2-month period. Before DNA extraction, prospective study blood samples were shipped either frozen or at room temperature. The CDR3 covers 16 residues, taking in both the cysteine and the phenylalanine. Left in the record is the CDR3 DNA by itself, 48 bases read in frame from the first base. Reading the germline V gene gives CDR1 LGHNA and CDR2 YSLEER. V was cut back by 0 bases and J by 2 bases, leaving a gap of 11 bases between them.

TCRbeta CDR3 regions were amplified from genomic DNA by means of the immunoSEQ Assay, a bias-controlled multiplex PCR. The original pipeline was this. The number of nucleated cells in each sample was estimated by amplification of reference gene primers within the assay. To quantify the absolute abundance of each unique TCRbeta CDR3 rearrangement, sequence reads were collapsed and filtered. For each sample, productive Simpson clonality was calculated by taking the square root of Simpson's diversity index across productive rearrangements. Held by TCRdb, this immuneACCESS table contains in-frame sequences only and omits some clones. Under half of the omission traces to an unresolved V gene where checked; the cause of the rest is unknown. V and J calls and clone size come straight from that table; D and trimming were deduced from the DNA. The sample records fewer than 500,000 clones, 70% to 90% of which are singletons. Under 2.5% of the sample is held by the ten biggest clonotypes.

These data come from a study of blood T cell repertoires in COVID-19 (dated by TCRdb to 2018 to 2020). About the study as a whole: Samples from collaborators originated in the United States, Italy and Spain and spanned both the acute and convalescent phases of COVID-19. The prospective study material was composed of cDNA or gDNA derived from T cells, B-cell-depleted T cells, or PBMCs. Deeply sampled blood TCRbeta repertoires from subjects exposed to, actively infected with, or recovered from COVID-19 were included in the dataset. The repertoires were made available in a free public database intended to serve as a resource for research on the immune response to SARS-CoV-2. The samples were drawn from two sources: the first 160 participants of the ongoing ImmuneRACE study, and 1,000 to 1,500 subjects contributed by 6 global collaborators. Sample metadata almost always included a de-identified subject ID, COVID-19 status, age in years and sex. Where available, HLA class I and class II types were taken from metadata supplied by the sample provider and were not determined by assay-based typing.

Results and caveats for the whole study, not just this receptor: How much clinical and demographic metadata was included differed by source and by participant, and the metadata was provided uncurated.

The sample comprised PBMCs or T cells enriched from blood (not recorded which). This TCR came from a woman younger than 30 with acute COVID-19. The sequence is built from TRBV4-3 and TRBJ2-1; matching of 6 bases hints at TRBD1 as the D gene. CDR3 loop: CASSQEGKGAYNEQFF. The nucleotide sequence reads TGCGCCAGCAGCCAAGAGGGGAAGGGGGCCTACAATGAGCAGTTCTTC.